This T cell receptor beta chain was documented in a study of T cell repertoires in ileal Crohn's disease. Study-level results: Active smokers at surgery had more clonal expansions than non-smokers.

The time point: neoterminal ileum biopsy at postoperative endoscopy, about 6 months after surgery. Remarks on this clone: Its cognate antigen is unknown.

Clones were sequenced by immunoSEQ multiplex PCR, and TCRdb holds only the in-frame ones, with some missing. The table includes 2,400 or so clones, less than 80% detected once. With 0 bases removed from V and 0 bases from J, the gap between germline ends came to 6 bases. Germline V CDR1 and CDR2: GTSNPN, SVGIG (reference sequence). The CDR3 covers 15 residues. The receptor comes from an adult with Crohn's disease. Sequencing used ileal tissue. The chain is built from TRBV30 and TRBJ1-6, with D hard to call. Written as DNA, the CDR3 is TGTGCCTGGAGTGTCCCGAGCTCCTATAATTCACCCCTCCACTTT. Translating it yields CAWSVPSSYNSPLHF. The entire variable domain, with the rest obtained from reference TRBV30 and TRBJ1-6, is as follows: SQTIHQWPATLVQPVGSPLSLECTVEGTSNPNLYWYRQAAGRGLQLLFYSVGIGQISSEVPQNLSASRPQDRQFILSSKKLLLSDSGFYLCAWSVPSSYNSPLHFGNGTRLTVT.